A single TCR beta chain is shown here with its context. Its antigen is not known. The data were taken from a study of shared clonotypes between healthy human individuals. Clones were sequenced by immunoSEQ multiplex PCR, and TCRdb holds only the in-frame ones, with some missing. Here the sample spans more than 2,000,000 clones, about 92% being singletons. Points from the study as a whole: Investigators collected only blood, and repertoires in tissues likely differ.

The V segment lost 3 bases and the J segment 6 bases; nucleotides outside the gene matches: 8. The germline gives CDR1 SQVTM, CDR2 ANQGSEA. The CDR3 sequence is 14 residues long. The TCR was taken from a man between 18 and 29 years old in good health. Sequenced: naive CD4+ T cells sorted from blood. As to subset: CD45RA+ positively selected. V gene TRBV29-1 combines with J gene TRBJ2-7; 10 bases map to TRBD2. Here the CDR3 DNA reads TGCAGCGTTGAGAATAGCGGGGGGCGCTCCGAGCAGTACTTC. It translates to CSVENSGGRSEQYF.